This T cell receptor (beta chain) emerged from a study of T cells in Graves' hyperthyroidism and ophthalmopathy (dated by TCRdb to the late 2010s). Describing the broader study: Peripheral blood samples were taken at initial diagnosis, before any treatment was given. Thyroid tissue and blood T-cell repertoires from over 5 Graves' hyperthyroidism patients were also compared in the study. For training and testing, the 100 or so patients in the discovery cohort were randomly divided in a 7:3 ratio. After blood sampling, hyperthyroidism patients were treated with methimazole at a starting dose of 30 mg daily, and ophthalmopathy patients were treated with high-dose intravenous methylprednisolone. According to the paper, TCR Vbeta CDR3 sequencing was carried out on roughly 130 peripheral blood samples, which came from 40 to 45 ophthalmopathy, about 75 hyperthyroidism and approximately 17 progressor patients. TCR V-J signatures able to tell the groups apart were searched for in a discovery cohort of 90 to 100 patients, of whom approximately 40 had Graves' ophthalmopathy and some 60 had stable Graves' hyperthyroidism. Whether ophthalmopathy could be predicted prospectively was tested in an independent validation cohort made up of 18 to 20 hyperthyroidism patients plus 17 patients who later progressed to ophthalmopathy. Results and caveats for the whole study, not just this receptor: Blood samples also contained most of the expanded thyroid clonotypes (frequency above 0.001), which suggests that blood repertoires may reflect thyroid immune responses. In validation, the model predicted progression to ophthalmopathy a median of roughly six months before onset, with over 60% sensitivity and roughly 73% specificity. Sample size was not statistically predetermined, and investigators were not blinded to group allocation. A 13 V-J signature model separated ophthalmopathy from stable hyperthyroidism, with around 90% sensitivity and roughly 81% specificity in cross-validation and 80%/75% in testing.

The TCR beta CDR3 regions were amplified from RNA transcripts. The TCR CDR3 was subjected to a first round of RT-PCR using the HTBI primer set and the Qiagen OneStep RT-PCR kit. Libraries were constructed in a second round of multiplex PCR, after which size selection and purification were performed. Paired-end sequencing of the libraries was performed with 100 bp reads on an Illumina HiSeq2000. On the study's bioinformatics: SOAPnuke was used to process the raw data, throwing out any read that contained adapters or uncalled bases, had a mean Phred below 15, or lacked an exact constant-primer or identifier match. High-quality paired reads were merged with COPE v1.2.5, and unique nucleotide sequences were defined as clonotypes. Clonotypes were aligned to IMGT TRBV, TRBD and TRBJ reference segments using MiTCR v1.1. The analysis included only V-J combinations with a frequency above 0.0001, which together covered roughly 99% of the repertoires. A TCS score was defined as the ratio of F50 (clonal expansion) to E x V (chaos), with BLOSUM62-based TCRdist applied between CDR3 peptides within each V-J. Welch's t-statistics and random forest reduced 514 V-J features to about 12, which were used in a naive Bayes classifier (R e1071). In TCRdb, the public reads were trimmed at Q25 with fastp and aligned with MiXCR, with productive beta chains retained. Rows are combined by CDR3 protein, so each entry shows the most common genes and DNA. The V and J calls were determined by TCRdb, not by the authors. The sample has 300,000 to 450,000 distinct CDR3 sequences on record, around 14% of them singletons. The top ten hold 32% of the sample.

Stable Graves' hyperthyroidism was defined as the absence of progression to ophthalmopathy over 18 months of follow-up. The hyperthyroidism patients were between 18 and 65 years old and newly diagnosed, with a disease duration of less than 2 months. The study excluded patients with uncontrolled infections, other autoimmune diseases, pregnancy or lactation. Diagnoses were established on the basis of clinical symptoms, serum thyroxine and TRAb, thyroid ultrasound, and orbital computed tomography. Ficoll-Paque density gradient centrifugation was used to isolate PBMCs from around 10 ml of fresh peripheral blood. Total RNA was extracted with Trizol reagent, and quality was checked on an Agilent 2100 Bioanalyzer. CDR1 and CDR2 were assigned from the germline V gene (reference sequence) as MNHEY and SMNVEV. Deletion took 0 bases off V and 4 bases off J, with a span of 4 bases between the germline ends. The CDR3 has 13 amino acids, counting the end cysteine and phenylalanine. Only the CDR3 DNA is retained, 39 bases long and in frame from the first base.

Concerning this clonotype: Its antigen specificity is not known. Base qualities are not recorded, but no much larger clone differs from it by a single base.

Sample: blood. This sequence uses TRBV27 and TRBJ1-5, with the D gene uncertain. This TCR derives from a woman younger than 45 with Graves' hyperthyroidism. The CDR3 has the sequence CASSLSWNQPQHF. The nucleotide sequence reads as follows: TGTGCCAGCAGTTTATCGTGGAATCAGCCCCAGCATTTT.